This T cell receptor (beta chain) was identified in a study of cytomegalovirus exposure and HLA in healthy donors. Looking at the study overall: The same platform was used for the 90 to 150 validation repertoires as for the approximately 610 first-cohort repertoires, as reported in a later analysis.

General study findings and limits: Cytomegalovirus association was assigned to approximately 160 TCR beta chains.

Only in-frame clones appear in the TCRdb table, and some are missing; sequencing was by immunoSEQ multiplex PCR. The repertoire holds around 150,000 clones, around 96% seen once, with roughly 1% in the top ten. This clone has only one observation. Its target is unknown. Donors came from a validation cohort of about 110 subjects, distinct from the first 666-subject cohort. V lost 1 base, J lost 9 bases, and 3 bases stayed unmatched. The length of the CDR3 is 15 residues. Per germline, CDR1 SGHAT and CDR2 FQNNGV. This sequence was found in a woman aged 18-35 years in good health and CMV-seronegative. This chain connects TRBV11-2 to TRBJ1-6, with 10 bases lining up with TRBD1. Material for sequencing was PBMCs. The CDR3 nucleotides read TGTGCCAGCAGCTTAGTAGGGACAGGGGTTTCACCCCTCCACTTT. Amino acid sequence: CASSLVGTGVSPLHF. The full variable domain, completed using reference TRBV11-2 and TRBJ1-6, is EAGVAQSPRYKIIEKRQSVAFWCNPISGHATLYWYQQILGQGPKLLIQFQNNGVVDDSQLPKDRFSAERLKGVDSTLKIQPAKLEDSAVYLCASSLVGTGVSPLHFGNGTRLTVT.